This T cell receptor (beta chain) appears in the sequencing data of a study of shared clonotypes between healthy human individuals. In the original workflow: ImmunoSEQ gave junction-only sequences without quality scores, so filtering differed. Generated by immunoSEQ multiplex PCR, the TCRdb table keeps only in-frame clones and is missing some. V and J calls and clone size are given by that table; D and trimming were obtained from the DNA. The sample shows roughly 660,000 clones, roughly 87% of them seen only once. There are 15 residues in the CDR3. The trim removed 8 bases at V and 7 bases at J, leaving 15 bases unmatched. Germline V lookup: CDR1 SGDLS, CDR2 YYNGEE.

The sample comprised memory CD8+ T cells from PBMCs. The subset denotes: CD45RO+ cells pooled with CCR7-negative TemRA cells. The source is a young man in good health. Some clones in this sample may be carry-over from other donors' samples. The chain recombines TRBV9 with TRBJ1-2, with TRBD1 identical over 9 bases. The CDR3, as DNA: TGTGCCAGTGAACCGGGACAGGGCTTTTTGTTTGGCTACACCTTC. Encoded protein: CASEPGQGFLFGYTF.